This is a list of T cell receptor beta chains from one sample in a study of blood T cell repertoires in COVID-19. Sequencing was performed with immunoSEQ multiplex PCR; in TCRdb, only in-frame clones are kept and a portion is missing. Among 270,000 or so clones listed, approximately 81% were seen once. Sequences were obtained from peripheral blood. These receptors were taken from a woman younger than 35 with acute or convalescent COVID-19. The CDR3 runs from the conserved cysteine through the conserved F or W. The D gene is left open where the match is weak.

CDR3	D	V	J
CASSGGSGPGEQYF	TRBD2	TRBV2	TRBJ2-7
CATSTGDNYGYTF	.	TRBV15	TRBJ1-2
CASSQDKETVDTEAFF	.	TRBV4-1	TRBJ1-1
CASSSIGSGAYQETQYF	.	TRBV13	TRBJ2-5
CASTTAGSNQPQHF	.	TRBV2	TRBJ1-5
CASSSRQDVYGYTF	.	TRBV6-6	TRBJ1-2
CAITPRQGETGYTF	TRBD1	TRBV10-3	TRBJ1-2
CASTLKVQGAFGYTF	TRBD1	TRBV2	TRBJ1-2
CASSLARQGGNTEAFF	TRBD1	TRBV5-1	TRBJ1-1
CASSPSQLRTSLIKQETQYF	TRBD2	TRBV4-1	TRBJ2-5
CATGQGSGQPQHF	TRBD1	TRBV12-3/TRBV12-4	TRBJ1-5
CASSPEGQETQYF	.	TRBV4-1	TRBJ2-5
CASSRGGLAAYNEQFF	TRBD2	TRBV5-4	TRBJ2-1
CASISGYTGELFF	.	TRBV7-9	TRBJ2-2
CASSILAGVETQYF	TRBD2	TRBV11-2	TRBJ2-5
CASSQTGATEGGELFF	.	TRBV4-3	TRBJ2-2
CARSFTSGSDRADGGYTF	TRBD1	TRBV5-3	TRBJ1-2
CASSYGTGANTGELFF	TRBD1	TRBV7-7	TRBJ2-2
CASSSATSGSSYEQYF	TRBD2	TRBV13	TRBJ2-7